Each of the 27 T cell receptor beta chains below was sequenced from the same sample in a study of T cell responses to AZD1222 COVID-19 vaccine. Sequencing was performed with immunoSEQ multiplex PCR; in TCRdb, only in-frame clones are kept and a portion is missing. The data contain about 110,000 clones, approximately 86% of them singletons. Source: peripheral blood, taken on day 0 of AZD1222 vaccination. The receptor source for this set is an adult in good health.

This chain connects TRBV3-1 (or the pseudogene TRBV3-2) to TRBJ2-7; TRBD2 matches 10 bases. Looked up from germline, CDR1 is LGHDT and CDR2 is YNNKEL (reference sequence). The V and J ends lost 4 bases and 6 bases, in that order; junction bases with no gene match: 6. The CDR3 is made up of 14 amino acids. Here the CDR3 reads CASSPSGGAIEQYF. CDR3 nucleotides: TGTGCCAGCAGCCCAAGCGGGGGGGCGATCGAGCAGTACTTC.

This clone came up once. The chain links TRBV13 to TRBJ2-2, with 10 bases that match TRBD2. J lost 5 bases, V lost 5 bases, and 5 bases had no gene match. The germline V gene encodes CDR1 PRHDT and CDR2 FYEKMQ (reference sequence). The CDR3 length is 15 residues. The CDR3, as DNA: TGTGCCAGCAGCACCCTAGCGGGAGTGACCGGGGAGCTGTTTTTT. It codes for CASSTLAGVTGELFF.

V and J are TRBV9 and TRBJ1-6; no firm D call. Germline CDR1 is SGDLS and CDR2 is YYNGEE. The CDR3 has 13 residues. Trimming removed 5 bases at V and 7 bases at J, with 10 bases between. CDR3 in amino acids: CASSLEQNSPLHF. The CDR3 DNA sequence: TGTGCCAGCAGTTTGGAGCAGAATTCACCCCTCCACTTT.

The chain recombines TRBV29-1 with TRBJ1-1, with a possible D match to TRBD1 (6 bases). The V gene lost 0 bases and the J gene lost 5 bases, with 16 bases spanning the gap. CDR1 and CDR2 from the germline V gene are SQVTM and ANQGSEA. The CDR3 spans 15 residues. CDR3 protein: CSVEDPPGERTEAFF. DNA of the CDR3: TGCAGCGTTGAAGATCCTCCAGGGGAAAGAACTGAAGCTTTCTTT.

The chain has TRBV28 and TRBJ2-7; the D is unclear. The germline V and J ends were trimmed by 7 bases and 0 bases, with 16 bases remaining between them. Germline lookup yields CDR1 MDHEN and CDR2 SYDVKM. This CDR3 is 15 amino acids long. The CDR3 spells CASTPFPPPSYEQYF. CDR3 coding DNA: TGTGCCAGCACCCCATTTCCACCCCCCTCCTACGAGCAGTACTTC. The variable domain in full, with the rest retrieved from reference TRBV28 and TRBJ2-7, is DVKVTQSSRYLVKRTGEKVFLECVQDMDHENMFWYRQDPGLGLRLIYFSYDVKMKEKGDIPEGYSVSREKKERFSLILESASTNQTSMYLCASTPFPPPSYEQYFGPGTRLTVT.

The chain is built from TRBV3-1 (or the pseudogene TRBV3-2) and TRBJ1-2; no firm D call. Trimming pared 4 bases from V and 1 base from J, leaving 4 bases between. The CDR3 totals 12 residues. The germline V gene has CDR1 LGHDT and CDR2 YNNKEL (reference sequence). The CDR3 loop reads CASSRLNYGYTF. The CDR3 nucleotides read TGTGCCAGCAGCCGGCTTAACTATGGCTACACCTTC.

The chain recombines TRBV5-4 with TRBJ2-2; 14 nucleotides align to TRBD2. Germline trimming cut 4 bases from V and 7 bases from J; bases unmatched to any gene: 3. Germline CDR1 reads SGHNT; CDR2 reads YYREEE (reference sequence). The CDR3 loop spans 15 amino acids. The DNA for the CDR3 is TGTGCCAGCAGCCTGGGACTAGCGGGGGTCGGGGAGCTGTTTTTT. Protein: CASSLGLAGVGELFF.

The chain recombines TRBV4-2 with TRBJ1-6; the D gene is possibly TRBD1 (5 bases). Per germline, CDR1 LGHNA and CDR2 YNFKEQ. The CDR3 runs to 18 residues. V gave up 0 bases and J gave up 9 bases, with 21 bases separating them. CDR3 bases: TGTGCCAGCAGCCAAGAATCAGGGTCGTGGGGCAGATTTTCACCCCTCCACTTT. Translated, it gives CASSQESGSWGRFSPLHF.

The chain is built from TRBV7-9 and TRBJ2-3, with D perhaps matching TRBD1 (5 bases). Trimming removed 5 bases from V and 0 bases from J, with 15 bases in between. The CDR3 spans 16 residues. Germline V gene sequence: CDR1 SEHNR, CDR2 FQNEAQ (reference sequence). CDR3 DNA: TGTGCCAGCAGCCAAATACAACAGGTCAGCACAGATACGCAGTATTTT. This gives the protein CASSQIQQVSTDTQYF.

This chain connects TRBV14 to TRBJ2-3; 7 bases align to TRBD1. Germline V gives CDR1 SGHDN, CDR2 FVKESK. J lost 6 bases, V lost 0 bases, and 12 bases had no gene match. CDR3 length equals 17 residues. The CDR3: CASSQDLLNRGADTQYF. In DNA, the CDR3 is TGTGCCAGCAGCCAAGATTTATTAAACAGGGGTGCGGATACGCAGTATTTT.

V is TRBV4-1 and J is TRBJ1-5, with TRBD1 as a possible D gene (6 bases). CDR1 and CDR2 from the germline V gene are MGHRA and YSYEKL. V was pared by 4 bases and J by 0 bases, with 25 bases between. The CDR3 extends over 20 amino acids. Written as DNA, the CDR3 is TGCGCCAGCAGCCCTCTCATTACGGGAGGGGGGATCTATAGCAATCAGCCCCAGCATTTT. Its translation: CASSPLITGGGIYSNQPQHF.

The chain uses TRBV4-1 and TRBJ2-3; 12 bases are shared with TRBD2. The CDR3 covers 17 residues. Looked up from germline, CDR1 is MGHRA and CDR2 is YSYEKL. Unmatched junction bases numbered 7, after V lost 6 bases and J lost 0 bases. CDR3 in amino acids: CASRLAGGRLSTDTQYF. CDR3 in DNA: TGCGCCAGCAGACTAGCGGGAGGCCGACTTAGCACAGATACGCAGTATTTT.

The V call is TRBV19, the J call TRBJ2-3, with 9 bases that match TRBD2. Germline lookup yields CDR1 LNHDA and CDR2 SQIVND (reference sequence). The V segment lost 4 bases and the J segment 0 bases; nucleotides outside the gene matches: 8. The CDR3 is made up of 17 amino acids. The CDR3 sequence is CASSTRLAGVSTDTQYF. CDR3 sequence (DNA): TGTGCCAGTAGTACAAGGTTAGCGGGAGTTAGCACAGATACGCAGTATTTT.

The CDR3 DNA sequence: TGCGCCAGCAGTGGACTAGCGGGTTCCTACGAGCAGTACTTC. As protein: CASSGLAGSYEQYF. The chain uses TRBV10-1 and TRBJ2-7; 10 positions match TRBD2. CDR1 is WNHNN, CDR2 SYGVQD, per germline (reference sequence). V shed 4 bases and J 1 base; nucleotides not matched to a gene: 1. CDR3 length: 14 residues.

This clone was found a few times. This chain connects TRBV10-3 to TRBJ2-5, with 9 bases matching TRBD2. CDR1 and CDR2 (germline): ENHRY, SYGVKD. V was clipped by 4 bases and J by 5 bases; unmatched bases: 14. This CDR3 contains 17 residues. CDR3 in DNA: TGTGCCATCAGTGGGGGAGGAGCGGGGGGAAACGCGGAGACCCAGTACTTC. It yields the protein CAISGGGAGGNAETQYF.

The J gene is TRBJ2-1, the V gene TRBV5-1; no reliable D call. V shed 0 bases and J shed 12 bases, with 13 bases lying between them. From germline, CDR1 is SGHRS and CDR2 YFSETQ. The CDR3 runs to 13 residues. The CDR3: CASSLDVETGQFF. The CDR3 DNA sequence: TGCGCCAGCAGCTTGGACGTTGAGACCGGGCAGTTCTTC.

This chain connects TRBV9 to TRBJ2-1; TRBD1 aligns across 8 bases. CDR3 length: 11 amino acids. The germline V gene has CDR1 SGDLS and CDR2 YYNGEE. The junction had 1 base not matched to a gene; V was cut back by 2 bases and J by 12 bases. The CDR3 DNA reads as TGTGCCAGCAGCGTGGGACAGGCGCAGTTCTTC. This codes for CASSVGQAQFF. Drawing the rest from reference TRBV9 and TRBJ2-1, the complete variable domain is DSGVTQTPKHLITATGQRVTLRCSPRSGDLSVYWYQQSLDQGLQFLIQYYNGEERAKGNILERFSAQQFPDLHSELNLSSLELGDSALYFCASSVGQAQFFGPGTRLTVL.

This clone has only one observation. The rearrangement uses TRBV2 and TRBJ2-1, with TRBD1 identical over 7 bases. The CDR3 runs to 16 residues. The J segment lost 0 bases and the V segment lost 5 bases, leaving 7 bases of the junction unmatched. Germline CDR1 SNHLY, CDR2 FYNNEI. CDR3: CASSWDRLSSYNEQFF. CDR3 bases: TGTGCCAGCAGTTGGGACAGACTCAGCTCCTACAATGAGCAGTTCTTC.

The chain links TRBV27 to TRBJ1-1, with D perhaps matching TRBD1 (6 bases). Trimming left V 5 bases short and J 1 base short, with 11 bases between. The CDR3 spans 14 residues. Per the germline V gene, CDR1 is MNHEY and CDR2 is SMNVEV (reference sequence). The CDR3 DNA reads as TGTGCCAGCAGTACAGGGCTCACGAACACTGAAGCTTTCTTT. Translating it yields CASSTGLTNTEAFF.

The chain recombines TRBV11-3 with TRBJ1-1, with D hard to call. CDR1 is SGHNT and CDR2 is YENEEA in the germline V gene. The CDR3 totals 14 residues. The V end lost 6 bases, the J end lost 1 base, and 12 bases lay between the germline ends. CDR3 sequence reads: CASSSDGRNTEAFF. In nucleotides, the CDR3 is TGTGCCAGCAGTTCGGACGGGCGGAACACTGAAGCTTTCTTT.

This clone was recorded a few times. CDR3 nucleotide sequence: TGTGCCAGCTCAACTGGACAGGGTGGCTACACCTTC. It yields the protein CASSTGQGGYTF. The V call is TRBV18, the J call TRBJ1-2; TRBD1 matches at 8 bases. Trimming at V came to 5 bases and at J to 7 bases, leaving 3 bases not matched to a gene. CDR1 KGHSH and CDR2 LQKENI come from the germline V gene. The CDR3 sequence is 12 residues long.

The chain is built from TRBV5-5 and TRBJ1-1; the D gene is possibly TRBD1 (5 bases). The CDR3 has 15 amino acids. Germline CDR1 SGHKS, CDR2 YYEKEE (reference sequence). The V end was cut by 7 bases, the J end by 2 bases, with 18 bases between. CDR3 in DNA: TGTGCCAGCTTTTCCGCGGGGGGGTTAAACACTGAAGCTTTCTTT. Amino acid sequence: CASFSAGGLNTEAFF.

In its sample, this clone was seen once. The rearrangement uses TRBV4-3 and TRBJ2-2; D not resolved. Germline V gene data show CDR1 as LGHNA and CDR2 as YSLEER. V was trimmed by 2 bases and J by 7 bases, leaving 8 bases between them. The CDR3 totals 13 residues. CDR3 protein: CASSQNTDGELFF. The CDR3 DNA is TGCGCCAGCAGCCAAAACACGGACGGGGAGCTGTTTTTT.

The chain joins TRBV15 to TRBJ2-1; 8 bases line up with TRBD2. Trimming took 0 bases from V and 0 from J; bases not matched to a gene: 4. The CDR3 contains 17 residues. Germline V gene data show CDR1 as LNHNV and CDR2 as YYDKDF (reference sequence). The CDR3 here is CATSRETSGSSYNEQFF. The CDR3 DNA reads as TGTGCCACCAGCAGAGAAACTAGCGGAAGCTCCTACAATGAGCAGTTCTTC.

The rearrangement joins TRBV6-5 to TRBJ2-5, with a possible D match to TRBD1 (6 bases). The CDR3 spans 12 residues. V was cut by 4 bases and J by 5 bases, with 8 bases left in between. Germline CDR1 is MNHEY and CDR2 is SVGAGI. In nucleotides, the CDR3 is TGTGCCAGCAGTTCAGGGGCGGAGACCCAGTACTTC. It is translated as CASSSGAETQYF.

The count of this clone is one. The chain recombines TRBV7-6 with TRBJ2-1; 8 bases match TRBD2. J was trimmed by 1 base and V by 6 bases; bases with no gene match: 11. In germline, CDR1 is SGHVS, CDR2 FNYEAQ. The CDR3 has 17 amino acids. The CDR3 protein is CASRTLLSGSSYNEQFF. The CDR3 nucleotides read TGTGCCAGCAGGACCCTTCTGAGCGGGAGTTCCTACAATGAGCAGTTCTTC.

The chain links TRBV10-3 to TRBJ2-3; possibly TRBD2 for D (6 bases). The V end lost 10 bases, the J end lost 0 bases, and 14 bases lay between the germline ends. This CDR3 has 14 amino acids. Germline lookup yields CDR1 ENHRY and CDR2 SYGVKD. The CDR3 protein is CATSIGTSTDTQYF. The CDR3 DNA reads TGTGCCACGAGTATTGGGACTAGCACAGATACGCAGTATTTT.